A selection of T cell receptor beta chains follows, all from one sample in a study of early T cells in non-severe SARS-CoV-2 infection. Each CDR3 protein gets one entry after TCRdb re-called the 5' RACE reads with MiXCR. The sample lists about 46,000 distinct CDR3 sequences; 5% to 6.5% were seen once. The sequencing used whole blood, collected at baseline. These receptors all stem from an adult who was a healthcare worker with PCR-confirmed SARS-CoV-2 infection or an uninfected control (not recorded which). The CDR3 runs from the conserved cysteine through the conserved F or W. Each record gives: V gene, D gene, clone size, J gene, CDR3 DNA, CDR3 protein. The D gene is left open where the match is weak. Clone size is stated in some rows and not others, as once, few, many or a class when expanded.

v_gene: TRBV18
d_gene: .
abundance: many
j_gene: TRBJ2-5
CDR3nt: TGTGCCAGCTCACGAACGCCCGAGACCCAGTACTTC
CDR3aa: CASSRTPETQYF

v_gene: TRBV12-3/TRBV12-4
d_gene: .
abundance: many
j_gene: TRBJ2-7
CDR3nt: TGTGCCAGCAGTTTTGGCGGGAACTACGAGCAGTACTTC
CDR3aa: CASSFGGNYEQYF

v_gene: TRBV19
d_gene: TRBD1
abundance: .
j_gene: TRBJ2-4
CDR3nt: TGTGCCAGTAGTGCGGGACAGGGAGGTAACATTCAGTACTTC
CDR3aa: CASSAGQGGNIQYF

v_gene: TRBV4-1
d_gene: .
abundance: many
j_gene: TRBJ1-1
CDR3nt: TGCGCCAGCAGCCAAGAGGAGGGAAACATGAACACTGAAGCTTTCTTT
CDR3aa: CASSQEEGNMNTEAFF

v_gene: TRBV6-6
d_gene: .
abundance: .
j_gene: TRBJ1-5
CDR3nt: TGTGCCAGCAGTTACCCCCGACAGGTGGGCAATCAGCCCCAGCATTTT
CDR3aa: CASSYPRQVGNQPQHF

v_gene: TRBV12-3/TRBV12-4
d_gene: TRBD1
abundance: few
j_gene: TRBJ2-7
CDR3nt: TGTGCCAGCAGTTTAGCCTCCGGGACAGGGACCTACGAGCAGTACTTC
CDR3aa: CASSLASGTGTYEQYF

v_gene: TRBV20-1
d_gene: TRBD2
abundance: once
j_gene: TRBJ2-7
CDR3nt: TGCAGTGCTAGAGATTATAGCGGGGGATCCTACGAGCAGTACTTC
CDR3aa: CSARDYSGGSYEQYF

v_gene: TRBV20-1
d_gene: .
abundance: many
j_gene: TRBJ2-1
CDR3nt: TGCAGTGCTAGACGCCCCGGGACTGACCATGAGCAGTTCTTC
CDR3aa: CSARRPGTDHEQFF

v_gene: TRBV24-1
d_gene: .
abundance: many
j_gene: TRBJ1-1
CDR3nt: TGTGCCACCAGTGAGACAAGACGAGGCCCTGAAGCTTTCTTT
CDR3aa: CATSETRRGPEAFF

v_gene: TRBV16
d_gene: .
abundance: many
j_gene: TRBJ2-3
CDR3nt: TGTGCCAGCAGCCCCGACAGCAATACAGATACGCAGTATTTT
CDR3aa: CASSPDSNTDTQYF

v_gene: TRBV5-4
d_gene: TRBD1
abundance: few
j_gene: TRBJ1-1
CDR3nt: TGTGCCAGCAGCTTGGATGGTGGGACAGGGGGCCACACTGAAGCTTTCTTT
CDR3aa: CASSLDGGTGGHTEAFF

v_gene: TRBV21-1
d_gene: .
abundance: many
j_gene: TRBJ2-1
CDR3nt: TGTGCCAGCAGCAAAGACCAGACTCTCTCCACGCTCTACAATGAGCAGTTCTTC
CDR3aa: CASSKDQTLSTLYNEQFF

v_gene: TRBV3-1
d_gene: .
abundance: .
j_gene: TRBJ1-1
CDR3nt: TGTGCCAGCAGCCAAGATCCTGTTTGGGCTAGCGGGGCCCATGGTGAAGCTTTCTTT
CDR3aa: CASSQDPVWASGAHGEAFF

v_gene: TRBV29-1
d_gene: .
abundance: many
j_gene: TRBJ2-5
CDR3nt: TGCAGCGTTGAAGATCCTGGACCCACCCAGGTGACCCAGTACTTC
CDR3aa: CSVEDPGPTQVTQYF

v_gene: TRBV20-1
d_gene: TRBD2
abundance: many
j_gene: TRBJ2-3
CDR3nt: TGCAGTGCTAGTCCCCGGAGGACTAGCGACACAGATACGCAGTATTTT
CDR3aa: CSASPRRTSDTDTQYF

v_gene: TRBV10-3
d_gene: .
abundance: many
j_gene: TRBJ1-1
CDR3nt: TGTGCCGTGAAAACTAACACGAGAAACACTGAAGCTTTCTTT
CDR3aa: CAVKTNTRNTEAFF

v_gene: TRBV11-2
d_gene: .
abundance: many
j_gene: TRBJ1-2
CDR3nt: TGTGCCAGCAGCTCCGACATCAGGCCCTATGGCTACACCTTC
CDR3aa: CASSSDIRPYGYTF

v_gene: TRBV28
d_gene: .
abundance: few
j_gene: TRBJ2-1
CDR3nt: TGTGCCAGCAGTTCTATATACTCCTACAATGAGCAGTTCTTC
CDR3aa: CASSSIYSYNEQFF

v_gene: TRBV6-5
d_gene: .
abundance: .
j_gene: TRBJ2-7
CDR3nt: TGTGCCAGCAGTTATGGGATGGGCGGTGAGCAGTACTTC
CDR3aa: CASSYGMGGEQYF

v_gene: TRBV5-4
d_gene: .
abundance: many
j_gene: TRBJ1-2
CDR3nt: TGTGCCAGCACCGGAGGCACAGCGAACATCGACTATGGCTACACCTTC
CDR3aa: CASTGGTANIDYGYTF

v_gene: TRBV7-6
d_gene: .
abundance: many
j_gene: TRBJ2-1
CDR3nt: TGTGCCAGCAGCCCCCGTCGAGGAGGGAGCTATGAGCAGTTCTTC
CDR3aa: CASSPRRGGSYEQFF

v_gene: TRBV9
d_gene: TRBD1
abundance: many
j_gene: TRBJ2-3
CDR3nt: TGTGCCAGCAGTCATGGACAGGGGGTCACAGATACGCAGTATTTT
CDR3aa: CASSHGQGVTDTQYF

v_gene: TRBV6-2/TRBV6-3
d_gene: TRBD2
abundance: .
j_gene: TRBJ2-6
CDR3nt: TGTGCCAGCACCCCGGGACTAGCGCTTTCTGGGGCCAACGTCCTGACTTTC
CDR3aa: CASTPGLALSGANVLTF

v_gene: TRBV11-1
d_gene: TRBD2
abundance: many
j_gene: TRBJ2-1
CDR3nt: TGTGCCAGCAGCATTACTAGCGGGAGAACCTACAATGAGCAGTTCTTC
CDR3aa: CASSITSGRTYNEQFF

v_gene: TRBV28
d_gene: .
abundance: many
j_gene: TRBJ1-5
CDR3nt: TGTGCCACCGAAAGCGGGGCCGGAGTTAGATATAGCAATCAGCCCCAGCATTTT
CDR3aa: CATESGAGVRYSNQPQHF

v_gene: TRBV10-3
d_gene: TRBD2
abundance: many
j_gene: TRBJ2-7
CDR3nt: TGTGCCATCGGGACTAGCGGGGGCGAGCAGTACTTC
CDR3aa: CAIGTSGGEQYF

v_gene: TRBV7-2
d_gene: TRBD1
abundance: few
j_gene: TRBJ2-5
CDR3nt: TGTGCCAGCAGCTTAGGTACAGGGGGCTTAAAGACCCAGTACTTC
CDR3aa: CASSLGTGGLKTQYF

v_gene: TRBV3-1
d_gene: TRBD2
abundance: many
j_gene: TRBJ2-5
CDR3nt: TGTGCCAGCAGCTTGAGACTAGCGGGAGATGAGACCCAGTACTTC
CDR3aa: CASSLRLAGDETQYF

v_gene: TRBV9
d_gene: TRBD2
abundance: many
j_gene: TRBJ2-3
CDR3nt: TGTGCCAGCAGCCCACGACTAGCGGGAACAGATACGCAGTATTTT
CDR3aa: CASSPRLAGTDTQYF

v_gene: TRBV4-1
d_gene: TRBD2
abundance: many
j_gene: TRBJ2-3
CDR3nt: TGCGCCAGCAGCCTCCGACTAGCCCACTCCACAGATACGCAGTATTTT
CDR3aa: CASSLRLAHSTDTQYF

v_gene: TRBV5-5
d_gene: TRBD2
abundance: .
j_gene: TRBJ2-1
CDR3nt: TGTGCCAGCAGCTTGGACTTAGGCGGGGGTTACAATGAGCAGTTCTTC
CDR3aa: CASSLDLGGGYNEQFF

v_gene: TRBV20-1
d_gene: .
abundance: .
j_gene: TRBJ2-1
CDR3nt: TGCAGGCCTCTGCTTGCGGATGAGCAGTTCTTC
CDR3aa: CRPLLADEQFF

v_gene: TRBV20-1
d_gene: .
abundance: many
j_gene: TRBJ1-1
CDR3nt: TGCAGTGCCCCCAGGAGCGAACGTCTGGAAGCTTTCTTT
CDR3aa: CSAPRSERLEAFF

v_gene: TRBV28
d_gene: .
abundance: few
j_gene: TRBJ1-1
CDR3nt: TGTGCCAGCAGTCCACCCCGGGTAGCCACTGAAGCTTTCTTT
CDR3aa: CASSPPRVATEAFF

v_gene: TRBV19
d_gene: TRBD1
abundance: many
j_gene: TRBJ1-2
CDR3nt: TGTGCCAGTAGTACATCGACAGGGAATGGCGGCTACACCTTC
CDR3aa: CASSTSTGNGGYTF

v_gene: TRBV27
d_gene: TRBD1
abundance: few
j_gene: TRBJ2-3
CDR3nt: TGTGCCAGCAGTTTAATGACAGGGGACCTGGATACGCAGTATTTT
CDR3aa: CASSLMTGDLDTQYF

v_gene: TRBV10-3
d_gene: .
abundance: few
j_gene: TRBJ1-1
CDR3nt: TGTGCCATCATCGATGACGAGGGCACTGAAGCTTTCTTT
CDR3aa: CAIIDDEGTEAFF

v_gene: TRBV20-1
d_gene: .
abundance: few
j_gene: TRBJ2-1
CDR3nt: TGCAGTGCTAGAGGAGGGGCTACCATCAATGAGCAGTTCTTC
CDR3aa: CSARGGATINEQFF

v_gene: TRBV29-1
d_gene: .
abundance: many
j_gene: TRBJ1-2
CDR3nt: TGCAGCGTTGAGGTGGGGGCGTTTTATGGCTACACCTTC
CDR3aa: CSVEVGAFYGYTF

v_gene: TRBV24-1
d_gene: TRBD1
abundance: few
j_gene: TRBJ2-1
CDR3nt: TGTGCCACCAGTGACTCGGGACAGGGATTCAATGAGCAGTTCTTC
CDR3aa: CATSDSGQGFNEQFF

v_gene: TRBV7-9
d_gene: TRBD1
abundance: many
j_gene: TRBJ1-1
CDR3nt: TGTGCCAGCTCGACAGGGGATTTCACTGAAGCTTTCTTT
CDR3aa: CASSTGDFTEAFF

v_gene: TRBV6-1
d_gene: TRBD1
abundance: many
j_gene: TRBJ1-2
CDR3nt: TGTGCCAGCAGTGAAGCGATGGGACAGCTCTATGGCTACACCTTC
CDR3aa: CASSEAMGQLYGYTF